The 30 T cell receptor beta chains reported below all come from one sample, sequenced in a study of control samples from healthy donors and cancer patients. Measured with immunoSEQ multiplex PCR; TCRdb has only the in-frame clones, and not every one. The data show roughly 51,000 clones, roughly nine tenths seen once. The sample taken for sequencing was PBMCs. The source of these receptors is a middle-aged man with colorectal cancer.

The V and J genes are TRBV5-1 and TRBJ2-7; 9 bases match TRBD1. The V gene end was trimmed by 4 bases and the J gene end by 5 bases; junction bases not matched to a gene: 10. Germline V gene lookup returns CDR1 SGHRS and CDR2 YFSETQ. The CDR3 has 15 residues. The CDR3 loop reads CASSPGQGRAHEQYF. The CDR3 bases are TGCGCCAGCAGCCCGGGACAGGGTAGGGCCCACGAGCAGTACTTC.

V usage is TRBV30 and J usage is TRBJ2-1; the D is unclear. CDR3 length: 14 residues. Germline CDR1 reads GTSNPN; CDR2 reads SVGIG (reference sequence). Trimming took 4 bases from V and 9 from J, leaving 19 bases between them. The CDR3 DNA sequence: TGTGCCTGGATGTCGTCTTTCCGAGTTGGTGAGCAGTTCTTC. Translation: CAWMSSFRVGEQFF.

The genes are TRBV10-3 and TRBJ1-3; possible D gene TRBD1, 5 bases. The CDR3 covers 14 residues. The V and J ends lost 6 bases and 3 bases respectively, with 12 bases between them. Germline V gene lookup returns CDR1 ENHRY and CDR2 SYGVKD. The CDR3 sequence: CAIRHQGGGNTIYF. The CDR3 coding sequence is TGTGCCATCAGGCATCAGGGAGGTGGAAACACCATATATTTT.

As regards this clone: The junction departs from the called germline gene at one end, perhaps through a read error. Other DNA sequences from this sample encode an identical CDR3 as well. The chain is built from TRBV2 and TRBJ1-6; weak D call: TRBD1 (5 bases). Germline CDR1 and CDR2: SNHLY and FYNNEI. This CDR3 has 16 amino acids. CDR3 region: CASSEFGGRTPGPLHF. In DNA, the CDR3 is TGTGCCAGCAGTGAGTTCGGCGGCAGAACCCCGGGACCCCTTCACTTT.

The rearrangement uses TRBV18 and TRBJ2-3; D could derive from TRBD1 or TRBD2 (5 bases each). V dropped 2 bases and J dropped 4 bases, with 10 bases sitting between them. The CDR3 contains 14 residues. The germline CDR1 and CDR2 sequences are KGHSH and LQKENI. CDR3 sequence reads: CASSPGTGADTQYF. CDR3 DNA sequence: TGTGCCAGCTCACCAGGGACGGGCGCAGATACGCAGTATTTT.

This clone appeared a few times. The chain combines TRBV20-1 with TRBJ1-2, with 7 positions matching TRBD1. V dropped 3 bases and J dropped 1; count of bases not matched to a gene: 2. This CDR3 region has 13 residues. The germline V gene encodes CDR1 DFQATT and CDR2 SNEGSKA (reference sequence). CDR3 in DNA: TGCAGTGCTAGTCGGGACAGTAACTATGGCTACACCTTC. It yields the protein CSASRDSNYGYTF.

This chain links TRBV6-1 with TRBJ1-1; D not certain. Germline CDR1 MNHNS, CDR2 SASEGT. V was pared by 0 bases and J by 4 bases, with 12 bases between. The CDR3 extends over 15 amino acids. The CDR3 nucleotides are TGTGCCAGCAGTGAAGCTGGCCACACCTTCACTGAAGCTTTCTTT. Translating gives CASSEAGHTFTEAFF.

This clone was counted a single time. This CDR3 reads CASAPGSNQPQHF. In DNA, the CDR3 is TGTGCTAGTGCCCCTGGCAGCAATCAGCCCCAGCATTTT. V and J are TRBV12-5 and TRBJ1-5, with D uncertain. Germline V gives CDR1 LGHNT, CDR2 FRNRAP. The CDR3 length is 13 residues. The V end was cut by 7 bases, the J end by 1 base, with 8 bases between.

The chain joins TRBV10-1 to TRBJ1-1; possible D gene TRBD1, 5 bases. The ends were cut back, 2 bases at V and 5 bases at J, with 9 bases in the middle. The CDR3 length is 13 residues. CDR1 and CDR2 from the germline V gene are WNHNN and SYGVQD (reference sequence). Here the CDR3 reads CASSERQGTEAFF. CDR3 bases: TGCGCCAGCAGTGAGCGGCAGGGTACTGAAGCTTTCTTT.

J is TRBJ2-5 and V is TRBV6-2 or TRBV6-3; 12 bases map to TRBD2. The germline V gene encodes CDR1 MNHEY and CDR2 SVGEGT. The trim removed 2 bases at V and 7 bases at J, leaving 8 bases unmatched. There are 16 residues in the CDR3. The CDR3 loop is CASSYRLAGAVGTQYF. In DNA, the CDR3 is TGTGCCAGCAGTTACCGACTAGCGGGAGCCGTAGGGACCCAGTACTTC.

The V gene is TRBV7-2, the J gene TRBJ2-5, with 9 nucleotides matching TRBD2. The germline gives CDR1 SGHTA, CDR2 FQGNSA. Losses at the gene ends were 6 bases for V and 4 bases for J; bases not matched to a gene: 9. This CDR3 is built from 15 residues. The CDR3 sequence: CASSLPIAGVETQYF. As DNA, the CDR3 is TGTGCCAGCAGTCTACCCATAGCGGGAGTAGAGACCCAGTACTTC.

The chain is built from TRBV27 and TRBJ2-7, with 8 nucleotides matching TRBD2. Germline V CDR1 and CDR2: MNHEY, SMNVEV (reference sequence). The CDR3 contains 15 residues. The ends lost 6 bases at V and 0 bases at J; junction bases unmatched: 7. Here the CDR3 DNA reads TGTGCCAGCAGGATACTAGCGGTAAGCTCCTACGAGCAGTACTTC. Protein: CASRILAVSSYEQYF.

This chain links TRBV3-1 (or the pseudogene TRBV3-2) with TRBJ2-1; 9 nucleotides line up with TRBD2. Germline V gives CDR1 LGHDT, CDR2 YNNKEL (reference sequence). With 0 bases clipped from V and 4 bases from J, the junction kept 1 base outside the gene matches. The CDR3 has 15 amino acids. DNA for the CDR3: TGTGCCAGCAGCCAAGAGCTAGCGGGATACAATGAGCAGTTCTTC. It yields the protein CASSQELAGYNEQFF.

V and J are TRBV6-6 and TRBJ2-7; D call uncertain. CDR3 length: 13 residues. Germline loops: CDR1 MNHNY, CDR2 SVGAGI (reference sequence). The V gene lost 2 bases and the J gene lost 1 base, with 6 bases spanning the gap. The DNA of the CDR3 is TGTGCCAGCAGTTACGGCAAGTCCTACGAGCAGTACTTC. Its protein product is CASSYGKSYEQYF.

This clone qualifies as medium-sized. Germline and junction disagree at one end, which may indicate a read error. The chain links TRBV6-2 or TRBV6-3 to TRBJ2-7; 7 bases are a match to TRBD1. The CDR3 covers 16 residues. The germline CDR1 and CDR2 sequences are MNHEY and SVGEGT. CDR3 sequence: CASSDSLGTASDEQYF. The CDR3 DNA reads TGTGCCAGCAGCGATTCCCTCGGGACAGCCTCCGACGAGCAGTACTTC.

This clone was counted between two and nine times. The CDR3 here is CASTRQESSGNTIYF. The CDR3 DNA reads as TGTGCCAGCACAAGACAGGAAAGCTCTGGAAACACCATATATTTT. The chain links TRBV2 to TRBJ1-3; D possibly corresponds to TRBD1 (6 bases). CDR3 length equals 15 residues. Germline-derived CDR1 and CDR2 are SNHLY and FYNNEI. Deletions cut 7 bases from V and 0 bases from J, with 13 bases between.

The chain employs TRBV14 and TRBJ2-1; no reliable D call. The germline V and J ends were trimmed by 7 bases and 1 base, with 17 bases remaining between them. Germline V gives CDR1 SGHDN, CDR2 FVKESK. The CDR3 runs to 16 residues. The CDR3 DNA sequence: TGTGCCAGCACCGGAACCCCCGGGTCGTCCTACAATGAGCAGTTCTTC. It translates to CASTGTPGSSYNEQFF. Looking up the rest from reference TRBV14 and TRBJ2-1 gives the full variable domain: EAGVTQFPSHSVIEKGQTVTLRCDPISGHDNLYWYRRVMGKEIKFLLHFVKESKQDESGMPNNRFLAERTGGTYSTLKVQPAELEDSGVYFCASTGTPGSSYNEQFFGPGTRLTVL.

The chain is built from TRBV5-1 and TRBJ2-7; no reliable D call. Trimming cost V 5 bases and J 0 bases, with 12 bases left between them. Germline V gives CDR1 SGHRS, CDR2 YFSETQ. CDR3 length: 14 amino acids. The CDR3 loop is CASRDPTSSYEQYF. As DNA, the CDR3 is TGCGCCAGCAGGGACCCAACAAGCTCCTACGAGCAGTACTTC.

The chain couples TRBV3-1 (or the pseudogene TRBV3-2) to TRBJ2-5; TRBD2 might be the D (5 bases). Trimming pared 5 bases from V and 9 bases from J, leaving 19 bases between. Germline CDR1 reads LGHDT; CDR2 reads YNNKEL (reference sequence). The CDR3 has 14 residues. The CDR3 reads CASSLGSSPESQYF. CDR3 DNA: TGTGCCAGCAGCTTGGGATCTAGCCCCGAGTCCCAGTACTTC.

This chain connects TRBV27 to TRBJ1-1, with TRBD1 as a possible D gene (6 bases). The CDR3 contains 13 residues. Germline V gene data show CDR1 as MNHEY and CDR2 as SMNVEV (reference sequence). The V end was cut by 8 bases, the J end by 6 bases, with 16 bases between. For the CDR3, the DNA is TGTGCCAGCGGCCGGGAAAAGGGGGCTGAAGCTTTCTTT. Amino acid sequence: CASGREKGAEAFF.

CDR3 DNA: TGTGCCAGCAGTACCTCCGGGGCCTGGGGAGACTATGGCTACACCTTC. Residues: CASSTSGAWGDYGYTF. V usage is TRBV27 and J usage is TRBJ1-2; tentatively, D is TRBD1 (5 bases). The CDR3 consists of 16 residues. Germline V CDR1 and CDR2: MNHEY, SMNVEV (reference sequence). V dropped 5 bases and J dropped 3 bases, with 19 bases sitting between them.

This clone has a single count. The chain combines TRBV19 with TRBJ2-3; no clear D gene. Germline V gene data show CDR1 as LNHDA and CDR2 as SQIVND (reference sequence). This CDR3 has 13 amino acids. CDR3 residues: CGTSRASTDTQYF. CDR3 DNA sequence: TGTGGTACGAGTCGTGCTAGCACAGATACGCAGTATTTT.

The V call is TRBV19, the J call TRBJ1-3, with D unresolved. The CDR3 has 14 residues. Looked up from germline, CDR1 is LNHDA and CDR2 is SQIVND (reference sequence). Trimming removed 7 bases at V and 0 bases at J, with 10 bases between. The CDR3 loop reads CASIGVFSGNTIYF. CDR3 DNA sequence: TGTGCCAGTATTGGGGTCTTCTCTGGAAACACCATATATTTT.

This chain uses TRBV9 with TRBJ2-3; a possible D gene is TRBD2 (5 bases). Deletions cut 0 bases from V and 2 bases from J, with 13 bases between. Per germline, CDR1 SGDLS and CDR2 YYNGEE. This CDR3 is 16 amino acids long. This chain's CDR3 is CASSVVQNRDTDTQYF. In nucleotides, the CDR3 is TGTGCCAGCAGCGTAGTCCAGAATCGGGACACAGATACGCAGTATTTT.

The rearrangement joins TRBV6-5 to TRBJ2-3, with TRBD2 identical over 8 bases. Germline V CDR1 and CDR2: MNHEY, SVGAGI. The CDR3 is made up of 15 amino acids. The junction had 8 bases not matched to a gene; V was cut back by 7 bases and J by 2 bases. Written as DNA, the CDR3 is TGTGCCAGCAAACCCGTAGCGGGGAACACAGATACGCAGTATTTT. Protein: CASKPVAGNTDTQYF.

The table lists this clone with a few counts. The CDR3 here is CASSRGGNQPQHF. For the CDR3, the DNA is TGTGCCAGCAGCCGAGGGGGGAATCAGCCCCAGCATTTT. This rearrangement joins TRBV3-1 (or the pseudogene TRBV3-2) to TRBJ1-5; D might be TRBD1 (6 bases). Trimming cost V 4 bases and J 4 bases, with 8 bases left between them. The CDR3 loop spans 13 amino acids. Germline CDR1 reads LGHDT; CDR2 reads YNNKEL (reference sequence).

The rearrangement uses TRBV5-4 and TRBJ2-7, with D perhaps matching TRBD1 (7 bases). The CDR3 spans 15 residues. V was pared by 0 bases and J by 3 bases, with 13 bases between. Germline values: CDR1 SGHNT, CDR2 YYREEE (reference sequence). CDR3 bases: TGTGCCAGCAGCTTGGACAGGGGACTTGTCTACGAGCAGTACTTC. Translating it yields CASSLDRGLVYEQYF.

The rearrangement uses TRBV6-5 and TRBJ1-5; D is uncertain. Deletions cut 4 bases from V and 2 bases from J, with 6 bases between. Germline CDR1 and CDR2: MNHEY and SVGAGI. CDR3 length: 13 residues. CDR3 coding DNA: TGTGCCAGCAGTTCCTGGGGCAATCAGCCCCAGCATTTT. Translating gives CASSSWGNQPQHF.

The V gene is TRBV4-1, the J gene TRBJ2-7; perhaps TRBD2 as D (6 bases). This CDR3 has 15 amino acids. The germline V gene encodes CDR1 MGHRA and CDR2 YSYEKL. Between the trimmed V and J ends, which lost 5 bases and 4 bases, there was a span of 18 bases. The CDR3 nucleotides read TGCGCCAGCAGCTTTTATAGCGGAGCGGAATACGAGCAGTACTTC. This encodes CASSFYSGAEYEQYF.

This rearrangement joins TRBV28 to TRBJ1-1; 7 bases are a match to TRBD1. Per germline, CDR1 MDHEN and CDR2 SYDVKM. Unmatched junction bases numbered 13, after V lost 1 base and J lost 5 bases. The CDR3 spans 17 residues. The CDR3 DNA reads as TGTGCCAGCAGTTTATCCCCTAAGACAGGGTATAGAACTGAAGCTTTCTTT. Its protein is CASSLSPKTGYRTEAFF.